The 13 T cell receptor beta chains below come from one sample, sequenced in a study of T cells of healthy individuals. TCRdb recomputed calls from the 5' RACE reads with MiXCR, one row per CDR3 protein. The table records 65,000 to 90,000 distinct CDR3 sequences, about 5% of them present only once. Receptor source: a female donor in good health.

The rearrangement links TRBV6-1 to TRBJ2-3; D is ambiguous. The V end lost 0 bases, the J end lost 2 bases, and 9 bases lay between the germline ends. Germline CDR1 and CDR2: MNHNS and SASEGT. The CDR3 totals 15 residues. Here the CDR3 reads CASSEAPGSTDTQYF. The CDR3 coding sequence is TGTGCCAGCAGTGAAGCGCCCGGGTCCACAGATACGCAGTATTTT.

This clonotype was detected many times. The chain links TRBV7-2 to TRBJ2-6; D is unclear. Germline assignment: CDR1 SGHTA and CDR2 FQGNSA. The CDR3 totals 16 residues. The V end lost 5 bases, the J end lost 0 bases, and 11 bases lay between the germline ends. The CDR3 DNA reads TGTGCCAGCAGCCGTTGGGTTCCCTCTGGGGCCAACGTCCTGACTTTC. Translation gives CASSRWVPSGANVLTF. The full variable domain, in which reference TRBV7-2 and TRBJ2-6 provide the parts outside the CDR3, is GAGVSQSPSNKVTEKGKDVELRCDPISGHTALYWYRQSLGQGLEFLIYFQGNSAPDKSGLPSDRFSAERTGGSVSTLTIQRTQQEDSAVYLCASSRWVPSGANVLTFGAGSRLTVL.

This clonotype came up a few times. This sequence joins TRBV12-3 or TRBV12-4 and TRBJ1-5; TRBD1 might be the D (5 bases). With 0 bases removed from V and 5 bases from J, the gap between germline ends came to 11 bases. The CDR3 has 15 residues. The CDR3 here is CASSLARRGDQPQHF. CDR3 coding DNA: TGTGCCAGCAGTTTAGCGCGGAGGGGAGATCAGCCCCAGCATTTT.

Ten or more counts support this clonotype. This chain uses TRBV5-4 with TRBJ2-2; D might be TRBD1 (5 bases). CDR3 length equals 15 residues. The V end was cut by 0 bases, the J end by 3 bases, with 9 bases between. The germline gives CDR1 SGHNT, CDR2 YYREEE (reference sequence). The CDR3 spells CASSLVDRDTGELFF. CDR3 DNA sequence: TGTGCCAGCAGCTTGGTTGACAGAGACACCGGGGAGCTGTTTTTT.

This clonotype showed up just a few times. The rearrangement uses TRBV5-1 and TRBJ2-7; 10 bases are a match to TRBD1. The CDR3 has 15 residues. The germline V gene has CDR1 SGHRS and CDR2 YFSETQ. After removal of 3 bases from V and 2 bases from J, the junction contained 5 bases not matched to a gene. DNA for the CDR3: TGCGCCAGCAGCTACGGGACAGGGGCGACCTACGAGCAGTACTTC. This translates into CASSYGTGATYEQYF.

This clonotype was seen repeatedly, ten times or more. This sequence joins TRBV27 and TRBJ2-1, with 11 bases fitting TRBD1. V lost 3 bases and J lost 9; bases outside the gene matches: 7. Germline V gene data show CDR1 as MNHEY and CDR2 as SMNVEV (reference sequence). There are 15 residues in the CDR3. CDR3: CASSFGGTGGGEQFF. CDR3 nucleotides: TGTGCCAGCAGTTTCGGGGGGACAGGGGGGGGTGAGCAGTTCTTC.

This clonotype has at least ten counts. V and J are TRBV11-2 and TRBJ2-7; 7 bases map to TRBD1. CDR1 and CDR2 from the germline V gene are SGHAT and FQNNGV. V shed 4 bases, J shed 4 bases, and the junction held 13 bases outside the gene matches. This CDR3 is 16 amino acids long. Written as DNA, the CDR3 is TGTGCCAGCAGCTCGCTGACAGGGCCCGCCGCGTACGAGCAGTACTTC. It is translated as CASSSLTGPAAYEQYF.

This clonotype was seen a few times. The J gene is TRBJ1-6, the V gene TRBV6-5; TRBD1 aligns across 7 bases. With 8 bases clipped from V and 3 bases from J, the junction kept 1 base outside the gene matches. Germline values: CDR1 MNHEY, CDR2 SVGAGI. CDR3 length: 13 amino acids. CDR3 amino acids: CASRDSYNSPLHF. CDR3 in DNA: TGTGCCAGCCGGGACAGCTATAATTCACCCCTCCACTTT.

As for this clonotype: The conserved closing phenylalanine or tryptophan is absent in this CDR3, likely reflecting a read error. This sequence joins TRBV7-2 and TRBJ2-7, with TRBD2 as a possible D gene (5 bases). Germline V CDR1 and CDR2: SGHTA, FQGNSA. Trimming pared 5 bases from V and 0 bases from J, leaving 11 bases between. This CDR3 comprises 14 residues. The chain's CDR3 is CASSLGAVSYEQYL. The DNA of the CDR3 is TGTGCCAGCAGCCTAGGAGCGGTCTCCTACGAGCAGTACTTG.

In this sample, this clonotype turned up many times. The chain joins TRBV28 to TRBJ2-3; D call uncertain. V was clipped by 6 bases and J by 6 bases, with 7 bases between them. Germline V CDR1 and CDR2: MDHEN, SYDVKM. The CDR3 runs 11 residues. This CDR3 reads CASSTPDTQYF. The DNA for the CDR3 is TGTGCCAGCAGCACTCCGGATACGCAGTATTTT.

This clonotype was counted many times. This chain uses TRBV7-2 with TRBJ2-1; tentative D call: TRBD1 (6 bases). V lost 3 bases and J lost 5, with 11 bases in between. The CDR3 length is 14 residues. Germline V CDR1 and CDR2: SGHTA, FQGNSA. CDR3 amino acids: CASSFPQGNNEQFF. CDR3 coding DNA: TGTGCCAGCAGCTTCCCACAGGGAAACAATGAGCAGTTCTTC.

This clonotype was seen at least ten times. The CDR3 DNA is TGCGCCAGCAGCTTCGACGCCGCTAGCGGGAGAAGTTCAGATACGCAGTATTTT. Translation: CASSFDAASGRSSDTQYF. V and J are TRBV5-1 and TRBJ2-3; 10 bases are shared with TRBD2. CDR1 SGHRS and CDR2 YFSETQ come from the germline V gene. With V trimmed by 2 bases and J by 4 bases, 13 bases remained unmatched. The CDR3 has 18 amino acids.

This clonotype was recorded at least ten times. This chain uses TRBV30 with TRBJ2-7, with TRBD1 matching over 8 bases. The germline V gene has CDR1 GTSNPN and CDR2 SVGIG (reference sequence). The CDR3 covers 13 residues. V trimming: 3 bases; J trimming: 5 bases; junction bases outside the gene matches: 6. This CDR3 reads CAWRVETGDEQYF. CDR3 coding DNA: TGTGCCTGGAGGGTCGAGACAGGGGACGAGCAGTACTTC.